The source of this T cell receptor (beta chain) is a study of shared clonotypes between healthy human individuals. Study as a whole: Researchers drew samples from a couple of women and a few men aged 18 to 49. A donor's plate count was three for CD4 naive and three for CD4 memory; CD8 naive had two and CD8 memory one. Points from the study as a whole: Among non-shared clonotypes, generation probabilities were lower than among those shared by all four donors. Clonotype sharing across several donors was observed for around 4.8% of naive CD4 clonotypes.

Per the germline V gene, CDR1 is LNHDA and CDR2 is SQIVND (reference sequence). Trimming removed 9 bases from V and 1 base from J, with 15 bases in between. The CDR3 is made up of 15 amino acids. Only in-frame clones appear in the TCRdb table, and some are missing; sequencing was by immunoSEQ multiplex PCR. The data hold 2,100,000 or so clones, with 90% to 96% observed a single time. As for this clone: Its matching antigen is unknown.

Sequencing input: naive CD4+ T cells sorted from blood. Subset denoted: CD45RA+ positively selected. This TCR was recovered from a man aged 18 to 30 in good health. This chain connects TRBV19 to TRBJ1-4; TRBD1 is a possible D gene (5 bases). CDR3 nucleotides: TGTGCCAGCAGCGGGACGGTGGGAACTAATGAAAAACTGTTTTTT. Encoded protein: CASSGTVGTNEKLFF.